This T cell receptor beta chain was sequenced for a study of glioma-infiltrating T cells after dendritic cell vaccination. Study as a whole: Autologous tumor lysate was loaded overnight onto monocyte-derived dendritic cells grown approximately seven days with IL-4 and GM-CSF.

The CDR3 has 11 amino acids. The V gene's germline CDR1 is SEHNR and CDR2 FQNEAQ (reference sequence). The J segment lost 11 bases and the V segment lost 3 bases, leaving 3 bases of the junction unmatched. Time point specified: after dendritic cell vaccination, including at tumor progression/relapse. All glioblastoma patients lacked an isocitrate dehydrogenase mutation. Primers: 60 V beta forward and 13 J beta reverse. The table came from immunoSEQ multiplex PCR; TCRdb's copy has only in-frame clones and leaves some out. Among fewer than 60,000 clones, about 88% were seen once, and the ten largest hold around 5%. This clone was seen only a few times. Within the sample, other DNA sequences also encode this same CDR3.

The V and J genes are TRBV7-9 and TRBJ1-1, with TRBD1 identical over 7 bases. The sequence was obtained from a human donor with glioblastoma. The specimen comprised blood, sampled after dendritic cell vaccination. The CDR3 loop reads CASSLEGAAFF. The CDR3 DNA follows: TGTGCCAGCAGCTTGGAGGGGGCTGCTTTCTTT.